The sequence of this T cell receptor (beta chain) was determined in a study of T cells in tuberculosis. There are 14 residues in the CDR3. Germline-derived CDR1 and CDR2 are LNHNV and YYDKDF (reference sequence). The V end was cut by 0 bases, the J end by 10 bases, with 13 bases between. The method was immunoSEQ multiplex PCR; TCRdb's version includes in-frame clones alone and lacks a portion of them. The table shows 25,000 to 40,000 clones, with 85% to 95% occurring only once. The source is a donor aged 10-29 years with latent tuberculosis or without tuberculosis infection. Some clones in this sample may be carry-over from other donors' samples. The sample taken for sequencing was PBMCs. The rearrangement links TRBV15 to TRBJ2-1; maybe TRBD1 (5 bases). CDR3 sequence (DNA): TGTGCCACCAGCAGAGAGGGGCCTCAGGTGGAGCAGTTCTTC. This translates into CATSREGPQVEQFF.